The next 13 T cell receptor beta chains were all read from a single sample in a study of blood T cell repertoires in COVID-19. Sequenced by immunoSEQ multiplex PCR; TCRdb stores in-frame clones only, minus some. This repertoire shows 250,000 to 350,000 clones, 80% to 90% found once; its top ten account for about 4.3%. The specimen was PBMCs or T cells enriched from blood (not recorded which). These receptors came from a woman aged 25 to 39 who had recovered from COVID-19.

V and J are TRBV12-3 or TRBV12-4 and TRBJ2-5; D not resolved. CDR3 length equals 12 residues. Trimming removed 3 bases from V and 5 bases from J, with 7 bases in between. The CDR3 here is CASSLYVETQYF. DNA of the CDR3: TGTGCCAGCAGTTTGTATGTTGAGACCCAGTACTTC.

This chain links TRBV9 with TRBJ2-7; 8 bases are shared with TRBD1. After removal of 4 bases from V and 5 bases from J, the junction contained 5 bases not matched to a gene. This CDR3 is built from 13 residues. CDR1 and CDR2 from the germline V gene are SGDLS and YYNGEE. CDR3 sequence: CASSPRTGNEQYF. Written as DNA, the CDR3 is TGTGCCAGCAGCCCCCGGACAGGGAACGAGCAGTACTTC.

The rearrangement uses TRBV10-3 and TRBJ1-6; D uncertain. The V gene's germline CDR1 is ENHRY and CDR2 SYGVKD. The CDR3 covers 18 residues. The V end lost 0 bases, the J end lost 0 bases, and 12 bases lay between the germline ends. The CDR3 reads CAISESRKLSSYNSPLHF. CDR3 nucleotide sequence: TGTGCCATCAGTGAGTCGAGGAAATTAAGCTCCTATAATTCACCCCTCCACTTT.

The CDR3 is CASSLDMNTEAFF. In DNA, the CDR3 is TGCGCCAGCAGCTTGGACATGAACACTGAAGCTTTCTTT. The rearrangement uses TRBV5-1 and TRBJ1-1; D is ambiguous. This CDR3 spans 13 amino acids. CDR1 is SGHRS and CDR2 is YFSETQ in the germline V gene. The ends were cut back, 0 bases at V and 0 bases at J, with 3 bases in the middle. Filled out from reference TRBV5-1 and TRBJ1-1, the complete variable domain reads KAGVTQTPRYLIKTRGQQVTLSCSPISGHRSVSWYQQTPGQGLQFLFEYFSETQRNKGNFPGRFSGRQFSNSRSEMNVSTLELGDSALYLCASSLDMNTEAFFGQGTRLTVV.

The genes are TRBV7-2 and TRBJ1-1; D ambiguous. V lost 2 bases and J lost 1, with 17 bases in between. Germline lookup yields CDR1 SGHTA and CDR2 FQGNSA. CDR3 size: 17 residues. The CDR3 DNA sequence: TGTGCCAGCAGCTTATTTACGGGATGGGTAGAGAACACTGAAGCTTTCTTT. Its translation is CASSLFTGWVENTEAFF.

This chain's CDR3 is CASSLATSGVDTQYF. CDR3 coding DNA: TGTGCCAGCAGCTTAGCAACTAGCGGGGTAGATACGCAGTATTTT. The rearrangement joins TRBV13 to TRBJ2-3; 10 bases agree with TRBD2. CDR1 and CDR2 from the germline V gene are PRHDT and FYEKMQ (reference sequence). This CDR3 is built from 15 residues. The V gene end was trimmed by 1 base and the J gene end by 5 bases; junction bases not matched to a gene: 3.

The chain combines TRBV5-8 with TRBJ1-6; D is uncertain. Looked up from germline, CDR1 is SGHTS and CDR2 is YDEGEE. The CDR3 length is 16 residues. V was trimmed by 1 base and J by 0 bases, leaving 8 bases between them. The CDR3 protein is CASSLMGSSYNSPLHF. DNA of the CDR3: TGTGCCAGCAGCTTGATGGGGAGCTCCTATAATTCACCCCTCCACTTT.

About this clone: Germline and junction disagree at one end, which may indicate a read error. The genes are TRBV28 and TRBJ1-2, with D unresolved. CDR1 is MDHEN, CDR2 SYDVKM, per germline. The CDR3 is made up of 11 amino acids. CDR3 nucleotides: TGTGCCAGCCGAACTAACTATGGCCACACCTTC. This gives the protein CASRTNYGHTF.

The rearrangement joins TRBV19 to TRBJ2-7; 12 nucleotides align to TRBD2. This CDR3 contains 15 residues. CDR1 LNHDA and CDR2 SQIVND come from the germline V gene (reference sequence). With 6 bases clipped from V and 2 bases from J, the junction kept 5 bases outside the gene matches. The CDR3 bases are TGTGCCAGTAGCCTGCTAGCGGGAGGGCCCTACGAGCAGTACTTC. Amino acid sequence: CASSLLAGGPYEQYF.

The chain couples TRBV29-1 to TRBJ2-1, with 9 positions matching TRBD2. The CDR3 spans 16 residues. CDR1 and CDR2 (germline): SQVTM, ANQGSEA. V lost 4 bases and J lost 5; bases outside the gene matches: 12. The CDR3 here is CSVGGGAGGTHNEQFF. CDR3 coding DNA: TGCAGCGTTGGAGGCGGGGCGGGAGGGACCCACAATGAGCAGTTCTTC.

The chain employs TRBV14 and TRBJ1-1, with 7 bases that match TRBD1. V was pared by 1 base and J by 0 bases, with 8 bases of the junction left unmatched. CDR3 length: 17 amino acids. Germline CDR1 is SGHDN and CDR2 is FVKESK. CDR3 in DNA: TGTGCCAGCAGCCAAGGGGAACAGGGGAATTTGAACACTGAAGCTTTCTTT. This sequence encodes CASSQGEQGNLNTEAFF.

The chain couples TRBV7-9 to TRBJ2-7, with D hard to call. The V end was cut by 1 base, the J end by 7 bases, with 11 bases between. Per germline, CDR1 SEHNR and CDR2 FQNEAQ (reference sequence). CDR3 length: 13 residues. CDR3 loop: CASSLERVREQYF. The CDR3 DNA sequence: TGTGCCAGCAGCTTAGAACGGGTTCGAGAGCAGTACTTC.

CDR3 nucleotides: TGTGCCAGCAGCTTAGAAATCTGGGGCCCACAGTACACTGAAGCTTTCTTT. Translation gives CASSLEIWGPQYTEAFF. The gene calls are TRBV7-9 and TRBJ1-1; perhaps TRBD1 as D (5 bases). The CDR3 has 17 residues. Between the trimmed V and J ends, which lost 1 base and 3 bases, there was a span of 18 bases. Germline values: CDR1 SEHNR, CDR2 FQNEAQ (reference sequence).